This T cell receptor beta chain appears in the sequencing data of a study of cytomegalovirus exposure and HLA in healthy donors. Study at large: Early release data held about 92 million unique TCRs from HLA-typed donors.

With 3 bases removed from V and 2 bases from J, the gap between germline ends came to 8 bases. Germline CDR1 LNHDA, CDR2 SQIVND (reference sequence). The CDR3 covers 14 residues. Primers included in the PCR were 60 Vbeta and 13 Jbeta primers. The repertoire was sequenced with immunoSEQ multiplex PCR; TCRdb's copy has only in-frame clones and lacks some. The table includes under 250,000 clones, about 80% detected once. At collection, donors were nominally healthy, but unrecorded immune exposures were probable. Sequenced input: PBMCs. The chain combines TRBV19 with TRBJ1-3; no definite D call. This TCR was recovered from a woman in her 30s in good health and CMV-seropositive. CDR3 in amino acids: CASSIGGPGNTIYF. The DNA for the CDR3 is TGTGCCAGTAGTATCGGAGGTCCTGGAAACACCATATATTTT.